These T cell receptor beta chains were read from a single sample in a study of early T cells in non-severe SARS-CoV-2 infection. TCRdb used MiXCR to reprocess the 5' RACE reads, holding one entry per CDR3 protein. The sample lists 85,000 to 100,000 distinct CDR3 sequences, more than 9.5% seen once, with just over 4.5% in the top ten. The specimen comprised whole blood, sampled at baseline. Receptors were obtained from an adult who was a healthcare worker with PCR-confirmed SARS-CoV-2 infection or an uninfected control (not recorded which). Both conserved end residues are part of each CDR3. The D gene is left open where the match is weak. Some rows have no size entry. The others give once, few or many, or a class for an expanded clone.

clone size,J gene,D gene,V gene,CDR3 DNA,CDR3 protein
many,TRBJ2-3,NA,TRBV7-2,TGTGCCAGCAGCTTACGGTCGGGCGGGGGCCCAGATACGCAGTATTTT,CASSLRSGGGPDTQYF
NA,TRBJ1-2,NA,TRBV29-1,TGCAGCGTATCGGTCTTCTATGGCTACACCTTC,CSVSVFYGYTF
NA,TRBJ2-3,TRBD1,TRBV20-1,TGCAGTGCTACCGGGACAGGAGATACGCAGTATTTT,CSATGTGDTQYF
many,TRBJ2-3,NA,TRBV5-1,TGCGCCAGCAGCTTCGATCTTCAGGGATCAGATACGCAGTATTTT,CASSFDLQGSDTQYF
NA,TRBJ1-2,TRBD1,TRBV9,TGTGCCAGCAGCGCGGGGACAGGGCGTTCCTTCTATGGCTACACCTTC,CASSAGTGRSFYGYTF
NA,TRBJ1-3,TRBD1,TRBV20-1,TGCAGTGCTGCTATCCAGGGGGTGAAAAACACCATATATTTT,CSAAIQGVKNTIYF
NA,TRBJ1-1,TRBD1,TRBV20-1,TGCAGTGCTAGAGGCGGACAGGTTATGAACACTGAAGCTTTCTTT,CSARGGQVMNTEAFF
few,TRBJ1-1,TRBD1,TRBV13,TGTGCCAGCAGCTTAGGGGCAGGGGGTTTTGACACTGAAGCTTTCTTT,CASSLGAGGFDTEAFF
NA,TRBJ1-6,NA,TRBV9,TGTGCCAGCAGCGTAGGTGACAGTAGTTCACCCCTCCACTTT,CASSVGDSSSPLHF
NA,TRBJ2-1,NA,TRBV20-1,TGCAGTGCTAGTGCGCGTCTAGCGCGGGCCCACAATGAGCAGTTCTTC,CSASARLARAHNEQFF
NA,TRBJ2-1,TRBD2,TRBV20-1,TGCAGTGTTACTCGTAGCGGGGTTAGCTCCTACAATGAGCAGTTCTTC,CSVTRSGVSSYNEQFF
few,TRBJ1-2,NA,TRBV5-6,TGTGCCAGCAGCTTGGGTTCCAACTATGGCTACACCTTC,CASSLGSNYGYTF
many,TRBJ2-3,NA,TRBV6-5,TGTGCCAGCAGAAAGGGGTACTTTGGATTGGGGGACACAGATACGCAGTATTTT,CASRKGYFGLGDTDTQYF
few,TRBJ2-2,NA,TRBV7-8,TGTGCCAGCAGCCCGATCAGGACCACCGGGGAGCTGTTTTTT,CASSPIRTTGELFF
few,TRBJ2-1,NA,TRBV27,TGTGCCAGCAGTGCCTGGCAGGGAGCTGGGAATGAGCAGTTCTTC,CASSAWQGAGNEQFF
many,TRBJ2-3,TRBD2,TRBV28,TGTGCTGTCGGGAGGGCTAGCACAGATACGCAGTATTTT,CAVGRASTDTQYF
many,TRBJ1-1,NA,TRBV6-2/TRBV6-3,TGTGCCAGCAGTGCAGACAGGACGCCCACTGAAGCTTTCTTT,CASSADRTPTEAFF
few,TRBJ2-3,NA,TRBV12-3/TRBV12-4,TGTGCCAGCAGTTTACCCCCCGGGTCGGCTAGCGTTAGCACAGATACGCAGTATTTT,CASSLPPGSASVSTDTQYF
few,TRBJ2-7,TRBD1,TRBV20-1,TGCAGTGCTAGAGCGGGGGACAGGGGGCCGACCTACGAGCAGTACTTC,CSARAGDRGPTYEQYF
NA,TRBJ2-5,NA,TRBV4-3,TGCGCCAGCAGCCAAGATATGAGGAGAAAAGAGACCCAGTACTTC,CASSQDMRRKETQYF
NA,TRBJ2-1,NA,TRBV28,TGTGCCAGCAGTTTAGGCGGGACTCGTTACAATGAGCAGTTCTTC,CASSLGGTRYNEQFF
few,TRBJ2-5,TRBD2,TRBV5-4,TGTGCCAGCAGCCCTCGACTAGCGAGCGAGACCCAGTACTTC,CASSPRLASETQYF
NA,TRBJ2-7,TRBD1,TRBV30,TGTGCCTGGGTGAAGGGACAGGGGGCCTACGAGCAGTACTTC,CAWVKGQGAYEQYF
few,TRBJ2-1,TRBD2,TRBV20-1,TGCAGTGCTAGCACCGGGCGGGAGGGAGCCAACTTC,CSASTGREGANF
many,TRBJ2-1,NA,TRBV21-1,TGTGCCAGCACGCCGACAGGGGTGTGCAATGAGCAGTTCTTC,CASTPTGVCNEQFF
NA,TRBJ1-2,NA,TRBV12-3/TRBV12-4,TGTGCCAGCAGAACGGGGAACAGACTTAACTATGGCTACACCTTC,CASRTGNRLNYGYTF
few,TRBJ2-7,NA,TRBV7-8,TGTGCCAGCAGCTTATGGGCGGGGCGGACCTCCTACGAGCAGTACTTC,CASSLWAGRTSYEQYF
NA,TRBJ2-1,NA,TRBV29-1,TGCAGCGTTGCCCAATCTGGGGGCAATGAGCAGTTCTTC,CSVAQSGGNEQFF
few,TRBJ1-1,NA,TRBV20-1,TGCAGTGCCTACCCCGGATATGCGCCCCCCGAAGCTTTCTTT,CSAYPGYAPPEAFF
few,TRBJ2-1,TRBD1,TRBV7-2,TGTGCCAGCAGCTGGACGGGACAGAGCTACAATGAGCAGTTCTTC,CASSWTGQSYNEQFF
many,TRBJ2-7,NA,TRBV7-9,TGTGCCAGCAGCTTAGGGACCAACTACGAGCAGTACTTC,CASSLGTNYEQYF
NA,TRBJ1-2,NA,TRBV9,TGTGCCAGCAGCGTCGGGGACGTCTCCCCCTACTATGGCTACACCTTC,CASSVGDVSPYYGYTF
many,TRBJ2-7,NA,TRBV3-1,TGTGCCAGCAGTGACAGTTCCTACGAGCAGTACTTC,CASSDSSYEQYF
many,TRBJ1-5,NA,TRBV20-1,TGCAGTGCTAGTAGTACGCGGAGCAATCAGCCCCAGCATTTT,CSASSTRSNQPQHF
few,TRBJ2-7,NA,TRBV3-1,TGTGCCAGCAGCCAAGGCAGGTGGGGGTTCTCCTACGAGCAGTACTTC,CASSQGRWGFSYEQYF
few,TRBJ1-1,NA,TRBV27,TGTGCCAGCAGGCGTCAGACGGCCTTCACTGAAGCTTTCTTT,CASRRQTAFTEAFF
few,TRBJ2-7,TRBD2,TRBV3-1,TGTGCCAGCAGCCAAGATGGTACAGCGGGGTTGTACGAGCAGTACTTC,CASSQDGTAGLYEQYF
many,TRBJ2-7,NA,TRBV14,TGTGCCAGCGGCCCGATAGAGGGGAAGAACTACGAGCAGTACTTC,CASGPIEGKNYEQYF
many,TRBJ2-1,TRBD2,TRBV27,TGTGCCAGCAGTTTCTCTAGCGGGGGTTACAATGAGCAGTTCTTC,CASSFSSGGYNEQFF
many,TRBJ1-1,NA,TRBV5-1,TGCGCCAGCAGCGCCGGGACACCGAACACTGAAGCTTTCTTT,CASSAGTPNTEAFF
NA,TRBJ2-1,NA,TRBV20-1,TGCAGTGCTAGAGATACCCGGGGAGTCAATGAGCAGTTCTTC,CSARDTRGVNEQFF
few,TRBJ1-2,TRBD1,TRBV12-3/TRBV12-4,TGTGCCAGCAGTCGGGACAGGTCGTTCGGTGGCTACACCTTC,CASSRDRSFGGYTF
few,TRBJ2-1,TRBD1,TRBV7-3,TGTGCCAGCAGCCCCACCTGGACAGGGACCGTGTTCTTC,CASSPTWTGTVFF
many,TRBJ2-3,NA,TRBV2,TGTGCCAGCAGTGATCGGCGGGGTAGCACAGATACGCAGTATTTT,CASSDRRGSTDTQYF
many,TRBJ2-3,TRBD1,TRBV25-1,TGTGCCAGCAGTGAACAAGGGACAGGGTCGCAGTATTTT,CASSEQGTGSQYF
many,TRBJ2-1,NA,TRBV5-6,TGTGCCAGCAGCTTACCGCAGGCCTACAATGAGCAGTTCTTC,CASSLPQAYNEQFF
many,TRBJ2-3,NA,TRBV9,TGTGCCAGCAGCGTAGCCGGGGGACGGGGAGATACGCAGTATTTT,CASSVAGGRGDTQYF
few,TRBJ1-5,TRBD1,TRBV6-2/TRBV6-3,TGTGCCAGCGGGAGGACAGGGACCAATCAGCCCCAGCATTTT,CASGRTGTNQPQHF
NA,TRBJ2-2,TRBD1,TRBV7-3,TGTGCCAGCAGCCACCCCGAACGACAGGGCAGTACCGGGGAGCTGTTTTTT,CASSHPERQGSTGELFF
NA,TRBJ1-4,NA,TRBV20-1,TGCAGTGCCAAGAGGGGAGGGGAGGGCGGAGAAAAACTGTTTTTT,CSAKRGGEGGEKLFF
NA,TRBJ2-1,TRBD2,TRBV20-1,TGCAGTGCCCGCTCCCTAGCGGGAGGATCGAATGAGCAGTTCTTC,CSARSLAGGSNEQFF
NA,TRBJ2-3,TRBD2,TRBV19,TGTGCCAGTAACGGCGGGGGGGCAGATACGCAGTATTTT,CASNGGGADTQYF
NA,TRBJ2-2,NA,TRBV6-4,TGTGCCAGCAGCCGAGCGGCGGGGGCAACCGGGGAGCTGTTTTTT,CASSRAAGATGELFF